The rows below give T cell receptor beta chains drawn from one sample of a study of early T cells in non-severe SARS-CoV-2 infection. TCRdb independently ran MiXCR on the 5' RACE reads; one entry per CDR3 protein. Here the sample spans some 61,000 distinct CDR3 sequences, about 10% being singletons. The sample was whole blood. Receptors were obtained from an adult who was a healthcare worker with PCR-confirmed SARS-CoV-2 infection or an uninfected control (not recorded which). CDR3s leave out the opening cysteine and the closing phenylalanine or tryptophan. A D gene is named only where the DNA matches it firmly.

ASSPLAVSTGANVLT,TRBV18,-
AWSRNMSTDTQY,TRBV30,-
SVWDRSSYEQY,TRBV29-1,TRBD1
ASSYNGGEKLF,TRBV7-6,-
SVSGGTVSTDTQY,TRBV29-1,-
ASSQDVRTSYGYT,TRBV4-3,-
SARSSGRATGQF,TRBV20-1,TRBD2
SVGLEYEQY,TRBV29-1,-
ASSRGLAGGNSPLH,TRBV3-1,-
ASSTTGDQPQH,TRBV7-9,-
ASSYLAGTGGIQY,TRBV5-5,TRBD1
ASSFETRGQPQH,TRBV12-3/TRBV12-4,-
ATSQTGGPTDTQY,TRBV24-1,TRBD2
ASSASSGGSYEQY,TRBV5-4,TRBD2
ASSGRDGANYGYT,TRBV5-4,-
ASSPYRGSNQPQH,TRBV7-2,TRBD1
ASGTSGRRVETQY,TRBV12-3/TRBV12-4,TRBD2
SASDLGTSGRTDTQY,TRBV20-1,TRBD2
ASSRLAGKTGELF,TRBV11-2,TRBD2
SVAGSGDQPQH,TRBV29-1,-
ASSRSGTAYNEQF,TRBV7-3,TRBD2
ASSLEVNTEAF,TRBV7-9,-
ASSLDTRTYEQY,TRBV11-2,-
ASSGSGANVLT,TRBV14,-
ASRWSGTSYEQY,TRBV6-2/TRBV6-3,TRBD2
ASSPSGGGTEAF,TRBV12-3/TRBV12-4,-
ASSGSEVPIDTQY,TRBV18,-
ASSLEGRVPTEAF,TRBV11-3,-
ASSPWTGKAF,TRBV27,TRBD1
ASSNRQGPSETQY,TRBV7-8,TRBD1
ASSPGPPTYNEQF,TRBV12-3/TRBV12-4,-
ASISRETQY,TRBV7-9,-
ATRGGQGNYGYT,TRBV6-6,-
ASRQTGVGEAF,TRBV4-1,TRBD1
ASSDGQGGIGNTIY,TRBV2,TRBD1
ASGVNTGELF,TRBV7-9,-
ASSHGTDPEAF,TRBV12-3/TRBV12-4,-
ASSEMAETDTQY,TRBV6-4,-
ASSPGTGGSYEQY,TRBV18,TRBD1
ASSQSGQGVYGYT,TRBV4-1,TRBD1
AWRGLARSGANVLT,TRBV30,-
ASSFRGGLNSYEQY,TRBV7-2,-
ASSARQALDEKLF,TRBV18,-
ATSRSLPGQEADTQY,TRBV15,TRBD1
ASSRTTNTGELF,TRBV7-9,-
ASSSGGTANVLT,TRBV28,TRBD1
ASSWGAVNTEAF,TRBV7-9,-
ASSKTGADTQY,TRBV9,TRBD1
ASSQFPRGSSYNEQF,TRBV3-1,-
AWRVWGTEAF,TRBV30,-
ASRRLTGGTYEQY,TRBV5-1,TRBD1
ASSAGQGRGTQY,TRBV19,TRBD1
SVEGAYNEQF,TRBV29-1,-
AWRGAGGTQY,TRBV30,-
SVSQGTPPGETQY,TRBV29-1,-
SVVPEGETQY,TRBV29-1,-
ASSPPTRQGNEQY,TRBV7-8,TRBD1
ASSPRTGTLSYEQY,TRBV18,TRBD1
ASSLILAGGTDTQY,TRBV27,TRBD2
ASSQLAGGPNGEQF,TRBV14,TRBD2